This T cell receptor beta chain came from a study of control samples from healthy donors and cancer patients. Using immunoSEQ multiplex PCR, the repertoire was profiled, and TCRdb retains in-frame clones only, with some absent. The profile shows approximately 87,000 clones, 80% to 95% of them singletons. V lost 4 bases to trimming and J lost 3 bases, with 6 bases between them. The CDR3 totals 12 residues. The germline gives CDR1 SGHNT, CDR2 YYREEE (reference sequence). Input material: PBMCs. The receptor was isolated from a woman between 40 and 55 years old with lung cancer. The chain has TRBV5-4 and TRBJ2-3; D unresolved. The CDR3 sequence: CASSDITDTQYF. CDR3 DNA sequence: TGTGCCAGCAGCGACATAACAGATACGCAGTATTTT.